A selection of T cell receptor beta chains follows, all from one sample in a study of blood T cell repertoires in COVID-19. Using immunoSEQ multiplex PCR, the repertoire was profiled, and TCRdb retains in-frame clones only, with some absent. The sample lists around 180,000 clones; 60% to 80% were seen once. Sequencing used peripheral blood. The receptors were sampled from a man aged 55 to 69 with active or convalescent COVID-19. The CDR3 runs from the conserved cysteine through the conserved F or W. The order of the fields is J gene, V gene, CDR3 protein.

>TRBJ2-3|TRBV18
CASSPRGASGATDTQYF
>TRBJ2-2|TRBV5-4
CASRREGLYGELFF
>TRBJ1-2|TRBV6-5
CATRRGSYGYTF
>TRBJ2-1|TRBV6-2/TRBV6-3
CASSHRRLGYNEQFF
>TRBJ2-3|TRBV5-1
CASSFGGRAGDTQYF
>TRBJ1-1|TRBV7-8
CASSLAGGARTEAFF
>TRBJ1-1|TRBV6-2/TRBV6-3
CASSYSPGAEAFF
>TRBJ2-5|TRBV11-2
CASSLGLAETQYF
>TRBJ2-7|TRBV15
CATSRDRGQGGEQYF
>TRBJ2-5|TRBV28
CASSLPGLGQETQYF
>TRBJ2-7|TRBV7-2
CASRGQGFDEQYF
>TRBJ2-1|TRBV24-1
CATRSGLGYNEQFF
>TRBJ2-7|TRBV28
CASAGDRGYEQYF
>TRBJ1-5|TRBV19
CASSISGTGSRQPQHF
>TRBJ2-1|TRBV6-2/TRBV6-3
CASSYSGGRANEQFF
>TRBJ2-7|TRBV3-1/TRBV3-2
CASSQTSNRVEDEQYF
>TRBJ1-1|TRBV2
CASIEGATEAFF
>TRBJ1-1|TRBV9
CASSVAAQANTEAFF
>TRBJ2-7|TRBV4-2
CASSQGQGTYEQYF
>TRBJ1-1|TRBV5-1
CASSPLGLDTEAFF
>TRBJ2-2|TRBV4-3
CASSLSGRSTGELFF
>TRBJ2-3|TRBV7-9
CASSLFGEAASTDTQYF
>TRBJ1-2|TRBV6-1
CASGEGAGGYTF
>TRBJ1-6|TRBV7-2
CASSLLGSGDNSPLHF
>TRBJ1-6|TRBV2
CASRIQETNSPLHF
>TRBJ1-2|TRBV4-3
CASSPGQANYGYTF
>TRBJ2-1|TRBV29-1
CSVGARGDYNEQFF
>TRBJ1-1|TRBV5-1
CASSLDLAGGAWTTEAFF
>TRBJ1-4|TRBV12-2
CASRLNLPREGEKLFF
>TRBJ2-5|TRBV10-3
CAISEAEETQYF
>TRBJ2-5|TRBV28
CASSAPQFGVSETQYF
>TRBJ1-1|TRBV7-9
CASSLVTGLNTEAFF
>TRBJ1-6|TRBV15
CATSREGLYNSPLHF
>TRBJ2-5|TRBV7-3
CASSYQSGLGETQYF
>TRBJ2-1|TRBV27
CASSLAGADYNEQFF
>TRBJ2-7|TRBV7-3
CASSLSHREGYEQYF
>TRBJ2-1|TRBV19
CASKSGQLDEQFF
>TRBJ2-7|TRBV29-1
CSAGLLGDEQYF
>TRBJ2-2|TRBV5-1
CASSLGQDTGELFF
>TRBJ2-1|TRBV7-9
CASSFTVALAGGNEQFF
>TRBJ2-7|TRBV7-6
CASSPPDSYEQYF